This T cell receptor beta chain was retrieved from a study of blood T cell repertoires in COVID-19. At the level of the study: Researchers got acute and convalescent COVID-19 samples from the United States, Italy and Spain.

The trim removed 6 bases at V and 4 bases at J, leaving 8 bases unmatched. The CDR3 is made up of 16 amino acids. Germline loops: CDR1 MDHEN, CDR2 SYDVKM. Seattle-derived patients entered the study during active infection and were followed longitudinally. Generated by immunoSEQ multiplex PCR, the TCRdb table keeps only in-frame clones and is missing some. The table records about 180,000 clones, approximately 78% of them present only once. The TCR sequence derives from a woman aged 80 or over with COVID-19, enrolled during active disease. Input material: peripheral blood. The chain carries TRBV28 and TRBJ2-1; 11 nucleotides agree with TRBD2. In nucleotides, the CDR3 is TGTGCCAGCAGGTCATTAGCGGGAGGGCTTTACAATGAGCAGTTCTTC. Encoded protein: CASRSLAGGLYNEQFF. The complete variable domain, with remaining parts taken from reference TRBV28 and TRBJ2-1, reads DVKVTQSSRYLVKRTGEKVFLECVQDMDHENMFWYRQDPGLGLRLIYFSYDVKMKEKGDIPEGYSVSREKKERFSLILESASTNQTSMYLCASRSLAGGLYNEQFFGPGTRLTVL.